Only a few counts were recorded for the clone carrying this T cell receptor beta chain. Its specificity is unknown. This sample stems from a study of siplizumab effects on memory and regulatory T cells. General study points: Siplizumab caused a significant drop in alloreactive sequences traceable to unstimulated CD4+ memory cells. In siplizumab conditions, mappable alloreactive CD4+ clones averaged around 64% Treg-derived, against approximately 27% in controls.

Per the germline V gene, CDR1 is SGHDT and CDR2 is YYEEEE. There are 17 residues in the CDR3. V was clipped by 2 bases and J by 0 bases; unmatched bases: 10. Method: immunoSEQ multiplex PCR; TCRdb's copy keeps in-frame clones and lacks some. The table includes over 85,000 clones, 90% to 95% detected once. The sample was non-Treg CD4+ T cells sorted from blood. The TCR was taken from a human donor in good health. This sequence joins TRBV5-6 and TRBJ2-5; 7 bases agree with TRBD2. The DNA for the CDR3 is TGTGCCAGCAGCTTTAGACTAGCCAAAGGAAACCAAGAGACCCAGTACTTC. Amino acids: CASSFRLAKGNQETQYF.